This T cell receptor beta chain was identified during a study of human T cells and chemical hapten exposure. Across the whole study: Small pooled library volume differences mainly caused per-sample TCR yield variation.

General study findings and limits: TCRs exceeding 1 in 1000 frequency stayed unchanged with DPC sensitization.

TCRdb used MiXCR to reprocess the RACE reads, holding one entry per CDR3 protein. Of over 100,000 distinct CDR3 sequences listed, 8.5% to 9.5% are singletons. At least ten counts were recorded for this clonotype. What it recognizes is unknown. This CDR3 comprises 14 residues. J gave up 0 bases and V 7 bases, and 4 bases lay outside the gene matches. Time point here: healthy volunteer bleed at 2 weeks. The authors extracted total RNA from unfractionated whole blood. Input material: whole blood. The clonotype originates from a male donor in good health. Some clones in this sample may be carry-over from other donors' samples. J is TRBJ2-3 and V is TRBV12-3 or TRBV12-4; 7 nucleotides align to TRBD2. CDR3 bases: TGTGCCAGCAAGGCTAGCGGCAGCACAGATACGCAGTATTTT. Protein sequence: CASKASGSTDTQYF.